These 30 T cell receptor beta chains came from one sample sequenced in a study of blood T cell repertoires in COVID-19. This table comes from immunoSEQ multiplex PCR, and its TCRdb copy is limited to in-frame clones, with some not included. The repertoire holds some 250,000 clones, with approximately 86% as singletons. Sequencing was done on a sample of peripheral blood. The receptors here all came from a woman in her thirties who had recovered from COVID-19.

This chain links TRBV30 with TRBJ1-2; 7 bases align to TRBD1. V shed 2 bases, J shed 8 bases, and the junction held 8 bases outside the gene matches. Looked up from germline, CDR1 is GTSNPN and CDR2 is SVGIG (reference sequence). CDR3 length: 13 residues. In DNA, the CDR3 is TGTGCCTGGAGTTTAAGGGACAGTGTCGGCTACACCTTC. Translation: CAWSLRDSVGYTF.

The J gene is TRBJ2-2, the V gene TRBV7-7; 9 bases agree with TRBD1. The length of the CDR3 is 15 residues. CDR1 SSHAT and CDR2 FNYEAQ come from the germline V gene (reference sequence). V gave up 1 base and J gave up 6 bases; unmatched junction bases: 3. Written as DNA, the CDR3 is TGTGCCAGCAGCTTAGGACAGGGGGGCGCCGGGGAGCTGTTTTTT. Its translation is CASSLGQGGAGELFF.

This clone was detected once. As DNA, the CDR3 is TGCGCCAGCAGCCAGGGCCTCACAGATACGCAGTATTTT. Amino acid sequence: CASSQGLTDTQYF. The chain is built from TRBV4-1 and TRBJ2-3; D not resolved. Per the germline V gene, CDR1 is MGHRA and CDR2 is YSYEKL. V lost 3 bases, J lost 2 bases, and 6 bases lay in between. The CDR3 runs to 13 residues.

The CDR3 spells CASSLEFASYGYTF. The CDR3 nucleotides read TGTGCCAGCAGCTTGGAATTCGCGTCCTATGGCTACACCTTC. The chain couples TRBV5-5 to TRBJ1-2, with unresolved D. The CDR3 extends over 14 amino acids. The V and J ends lost 0 bases and 4 bases respectively, with 10 bases between them. CDR1 SGHKS and CDR2 YYEKEE come from the germline V gene (reference sequence).

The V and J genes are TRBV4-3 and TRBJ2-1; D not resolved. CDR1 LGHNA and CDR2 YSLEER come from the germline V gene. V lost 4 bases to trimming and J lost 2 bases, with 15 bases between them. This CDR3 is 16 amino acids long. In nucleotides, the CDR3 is TGCGCCAGCAGCCCCTCTATCGTCTTACCCTACAATGAGCAGTTCTTC. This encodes CASSPSIVLPYNEQFF.

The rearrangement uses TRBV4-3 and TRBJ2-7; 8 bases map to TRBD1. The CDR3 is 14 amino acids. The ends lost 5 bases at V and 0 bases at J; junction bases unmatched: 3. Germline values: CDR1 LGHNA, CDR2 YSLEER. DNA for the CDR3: TGCGCCAGCAGCAACAGGGGGAGCTCCTACGAGCAGTACTTC. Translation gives CASSNRGSSYEQYF.

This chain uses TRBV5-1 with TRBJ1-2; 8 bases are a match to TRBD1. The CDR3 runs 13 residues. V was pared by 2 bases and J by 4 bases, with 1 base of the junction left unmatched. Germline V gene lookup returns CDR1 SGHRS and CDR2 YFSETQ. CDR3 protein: CASSFTGGYGYTF. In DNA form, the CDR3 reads TGCGCCAGCAGCTTCACAGGGGGCTATGGCTACACCTTC.

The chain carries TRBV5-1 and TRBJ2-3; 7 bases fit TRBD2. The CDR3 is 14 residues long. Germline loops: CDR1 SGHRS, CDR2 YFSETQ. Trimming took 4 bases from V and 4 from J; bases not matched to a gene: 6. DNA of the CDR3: TGCGCCAGCAGCCGCTGGGGGGGGGCAGATACGCAGTATTTT. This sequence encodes CASSRWGGADTQYF.

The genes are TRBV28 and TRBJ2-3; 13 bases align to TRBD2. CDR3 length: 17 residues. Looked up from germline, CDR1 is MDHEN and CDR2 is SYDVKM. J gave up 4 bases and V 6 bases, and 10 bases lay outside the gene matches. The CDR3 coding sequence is TGTGCCAGCAGCTCGCCGGGACTAGCGGGGTTGTCAGATACGCAGTATTTT. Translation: CASSSPGLAGLSDTQYF.

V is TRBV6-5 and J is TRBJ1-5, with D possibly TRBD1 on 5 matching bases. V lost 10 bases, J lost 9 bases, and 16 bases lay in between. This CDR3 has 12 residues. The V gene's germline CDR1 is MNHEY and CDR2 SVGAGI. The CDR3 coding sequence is TGTGCCACCACGCTTATGACAGTGCCCCAGCATTTT. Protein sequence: CATTLMTVPQHF.

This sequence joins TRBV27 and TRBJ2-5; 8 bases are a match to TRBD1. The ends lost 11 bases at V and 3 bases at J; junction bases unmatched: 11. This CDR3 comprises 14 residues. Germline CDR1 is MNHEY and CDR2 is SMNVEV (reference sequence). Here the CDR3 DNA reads TGTGCCTCATCGCAGGGGGCGCGGGAAGAGACCCAGTACTTC. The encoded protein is CASSQGAREETQYF.

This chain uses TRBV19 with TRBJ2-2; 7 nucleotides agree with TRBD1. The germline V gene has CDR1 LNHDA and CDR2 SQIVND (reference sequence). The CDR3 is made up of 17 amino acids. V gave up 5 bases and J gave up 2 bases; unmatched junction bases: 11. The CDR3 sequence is CASSLSTTGTNTGELFF. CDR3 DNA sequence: TGTGCCAGTAGTTTATCGACGACAGGGACCAACACCGGGGAGCTGTTTTTT. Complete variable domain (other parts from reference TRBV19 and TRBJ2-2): DGGITQSPKYLFRKEGQNVTLSCEQNLNHDAMYWYRQDPGQGLRLIYYSQIVNDFQKGDIAEGYSVSREKKESFPLTVTSAQKNPTAFYLCASSLSTTGTNTGELFFGEGSRLTVL.

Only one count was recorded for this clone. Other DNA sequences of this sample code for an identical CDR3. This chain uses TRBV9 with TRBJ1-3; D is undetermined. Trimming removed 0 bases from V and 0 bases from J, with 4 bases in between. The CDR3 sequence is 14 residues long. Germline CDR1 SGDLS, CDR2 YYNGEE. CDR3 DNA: TGTGCCAGCAGCGTAGCCGGCTCTGGAAACACCATATATTTT. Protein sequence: CASSVAGSGNTIYF.

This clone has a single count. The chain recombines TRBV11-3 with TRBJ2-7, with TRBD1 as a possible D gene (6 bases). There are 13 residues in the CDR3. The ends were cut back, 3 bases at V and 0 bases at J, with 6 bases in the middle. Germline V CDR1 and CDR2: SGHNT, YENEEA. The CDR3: CASSLDSSYEQYF. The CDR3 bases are TGTGCCAGCAGCTTGGACAGCTCCTACGAGCAGTACTTC.

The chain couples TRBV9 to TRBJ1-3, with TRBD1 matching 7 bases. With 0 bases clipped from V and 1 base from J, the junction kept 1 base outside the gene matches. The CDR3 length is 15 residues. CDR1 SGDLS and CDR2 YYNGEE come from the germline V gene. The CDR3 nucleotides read TGTGCCAGCAGCGTAGACAGGGGATCTGGAAACACCATATATTTT. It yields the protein CASSVDRGSGNTIYF. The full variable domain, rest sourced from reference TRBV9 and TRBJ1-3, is DSGVTQTPKHLITATGQRVTLRCSPRSGDLSVYWYQQSLDQGLQFLIQYYNGEERAKGNILERFSAQQFPDLHSELNLSSLELGDSALYFCASSVDRGSGNTIYFGEGSWLTVV.

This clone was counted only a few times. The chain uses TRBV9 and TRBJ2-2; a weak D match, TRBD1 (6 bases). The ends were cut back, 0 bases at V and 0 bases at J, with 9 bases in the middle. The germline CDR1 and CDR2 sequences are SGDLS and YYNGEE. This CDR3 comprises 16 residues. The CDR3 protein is CASSVADRTNTGELFF. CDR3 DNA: TGTGCCAGCAGCGTAGCGGACAGAACGAACACCGGGGAGCTGTTTTTT.

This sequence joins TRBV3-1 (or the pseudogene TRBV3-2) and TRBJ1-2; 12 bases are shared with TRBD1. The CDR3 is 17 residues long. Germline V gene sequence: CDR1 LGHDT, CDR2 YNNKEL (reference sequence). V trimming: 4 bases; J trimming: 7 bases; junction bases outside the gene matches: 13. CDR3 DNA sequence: TGTGCCAGCAGCCGAACCGGGACAGGGGGCGTGGGGGCTGGCTACACCTTC. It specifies CASSRTGTGGVGAGYTF.

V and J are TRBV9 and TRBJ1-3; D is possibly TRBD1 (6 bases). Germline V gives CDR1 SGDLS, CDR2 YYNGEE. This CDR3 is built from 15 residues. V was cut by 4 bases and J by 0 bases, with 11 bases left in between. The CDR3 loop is CASSQTTGSGNTIYF. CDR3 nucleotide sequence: TGTGCCAGCAGCCAAACGACAGGCTCTGGAAACACCATATATTTT.

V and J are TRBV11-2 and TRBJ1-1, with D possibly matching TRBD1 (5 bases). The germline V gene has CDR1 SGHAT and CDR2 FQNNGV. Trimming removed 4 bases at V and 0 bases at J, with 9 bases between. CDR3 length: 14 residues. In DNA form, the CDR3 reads TGTGCCAGCAGCTGGGGACTGATGAACACTGAAGCTTTCTTT. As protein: CASSWGLMNTEAFF.

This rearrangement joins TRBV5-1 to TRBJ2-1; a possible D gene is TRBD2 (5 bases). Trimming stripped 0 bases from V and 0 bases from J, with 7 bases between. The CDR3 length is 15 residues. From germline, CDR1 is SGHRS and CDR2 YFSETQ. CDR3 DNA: TGCGCCAGCAGCTTGGATGGGAGCTCCTACAATGAGCAGTTCTTC. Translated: CASSLDGSSYNEQFF.

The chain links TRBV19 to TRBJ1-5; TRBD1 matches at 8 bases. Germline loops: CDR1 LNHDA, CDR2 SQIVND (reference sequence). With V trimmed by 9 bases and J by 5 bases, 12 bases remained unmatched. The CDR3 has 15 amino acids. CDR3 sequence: CASAQDRASYQPQHF. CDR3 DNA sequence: TGTGCCAGCGCCCAGGACAGGGCTTCTTATCAGCCCCAGCATTTT.

The CDR3 loop reads CASSQGRGFRQGGTEAFF. The CDR3 region has the DNA TGTGCCAGCAGCCAAGGTAGAGGATTTCGGCAAGGGGGCACTGAAGCTTTCTTT. V and J are TRBV14 and TRBJ1-1, with a tentative D call TRBD1 (6 bases). The germline V gene has CDR1 SGHDN and CDR2 FVKESK. There are 18 residues in the CDR3. V was pared by 1 base and J by 4 bases, with 22 bases between.

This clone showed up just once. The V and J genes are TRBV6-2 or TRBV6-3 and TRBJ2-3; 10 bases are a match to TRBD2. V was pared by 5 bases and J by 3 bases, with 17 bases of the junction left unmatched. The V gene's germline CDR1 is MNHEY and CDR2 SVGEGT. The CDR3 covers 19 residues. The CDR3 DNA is TGTGCCAGCAGTCCCCTACTTTTATCTAGCGGGGGTGTTACAGATACGCAGTATTTT. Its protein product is CASSPLLLSSGGVTDTQYF.

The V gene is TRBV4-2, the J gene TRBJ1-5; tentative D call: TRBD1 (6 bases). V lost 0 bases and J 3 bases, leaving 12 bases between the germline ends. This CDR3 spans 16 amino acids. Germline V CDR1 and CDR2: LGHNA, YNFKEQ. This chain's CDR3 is CASSQDLGGLNQPQHF. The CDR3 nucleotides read TGTGCCAGCAGCCAAGATCTGGGGGGGCTCAATCAGCCCCAGCATTTT.

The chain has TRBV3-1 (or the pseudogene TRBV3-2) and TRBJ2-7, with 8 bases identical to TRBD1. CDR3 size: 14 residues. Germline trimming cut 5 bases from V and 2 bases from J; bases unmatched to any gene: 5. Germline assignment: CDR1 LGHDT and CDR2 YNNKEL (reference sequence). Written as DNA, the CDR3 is TGTGCCAGCAGCGGGGACAGGAGGACCTACGAGCAGTACTTC. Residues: CASSGDRRTYEQYF.

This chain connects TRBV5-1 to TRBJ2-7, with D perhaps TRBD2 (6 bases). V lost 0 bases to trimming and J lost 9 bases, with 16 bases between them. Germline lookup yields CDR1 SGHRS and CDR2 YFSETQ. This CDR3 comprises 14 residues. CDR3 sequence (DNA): TGCGCCAGCAGCTTGGGGACTACCCCTACGGTGCAGTACTTC. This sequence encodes CASSLGTTPTVQYF.

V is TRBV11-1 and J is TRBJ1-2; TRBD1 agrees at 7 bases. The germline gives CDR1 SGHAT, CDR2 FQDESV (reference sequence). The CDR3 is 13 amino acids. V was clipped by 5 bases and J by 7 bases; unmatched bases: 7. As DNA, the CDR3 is TGTGCCAGCAGCCCGACAGGGCCGGTTGGCTACACCTTC. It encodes CASSPTGPVGYTF.

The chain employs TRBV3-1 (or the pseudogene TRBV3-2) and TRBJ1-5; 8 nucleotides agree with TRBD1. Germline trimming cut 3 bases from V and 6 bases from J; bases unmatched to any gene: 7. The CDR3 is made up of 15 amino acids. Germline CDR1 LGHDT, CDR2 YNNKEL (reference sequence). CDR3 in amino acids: CASSQGTGLTQPQHF. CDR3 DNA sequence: TGTGCCAGCAGCCAGGGGACAGGCCTGACTCAGCCCCAGCATTTT.

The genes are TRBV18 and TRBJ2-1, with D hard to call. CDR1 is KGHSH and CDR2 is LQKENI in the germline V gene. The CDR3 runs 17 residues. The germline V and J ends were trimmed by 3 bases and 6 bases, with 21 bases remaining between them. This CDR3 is CASSPSQVVGYSNEQFF. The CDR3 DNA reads TGTGCCAGCTCACCGTCTCAGGTAGTGGGTTATTCCAATGAGCAGTTCTTC.

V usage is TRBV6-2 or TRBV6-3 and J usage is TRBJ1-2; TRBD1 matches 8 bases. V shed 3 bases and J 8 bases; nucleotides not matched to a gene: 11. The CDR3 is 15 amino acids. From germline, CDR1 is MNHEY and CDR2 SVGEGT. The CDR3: CASSYTRNGQGGYTF. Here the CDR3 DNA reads TGTGCCAGCAGTTATACGAGGAATGGACAGGGCGGCTACACCTTC.